The 16 T cell receptor beta chains below were found in one sample sequenced in a study of OX40 agonist ivuxolimab in advanced cancers. The protocol was immunoSEQ multiplex PCR, while the TCRdb copy is restricted to in-frame clones and leaves out a portion. The profile shows approximately 61,000 clones, nearly 90% of them singletons. This specimen was CD4+ or CD8+ T cells sorted from blood, taken in a trial of the OX40 agonist ivuxolimab. The receptor set was obtained from an adult with an advanced solid tumor such as melanoma, head and neck, liver or kidney cancer.

V is TRBV19 and J is TRBJ2-2, with TRBD1 as a possible D gene (5 bases). V lost 5 bases and J 0 bases, leaving 10 bases between the germline ends. The germline CDR1 and CDR2 sequences are LNHDA and SQIVND (reference sequence). The CDR3 has 15 amino acids. This CDR3 is CASSVQVSNTGELFF. The CDR3 nucleotides read TGTGCCAGTAGTGTACAGGTCTCGAACACCGGGGAGCTGTTTTTT.

The chain is built from TRBV11-2 and TRBJ1-2, with no clear D. Trimming pared 2 bases from V and 8 bases from J, leaving 9 bases between. CDR3 length equals 12 residues. CDR1 and CDR2 from the germline V gene are SGHAT and FQNNGV. CDR3 sequence reads: CASSLIDTGYTF. The CDR3, as DNA: TGTGCCAGCAGCTTAATTGACACGGGCTACACCTTC. The entire variable domain, with the rest obtained from reference TRBV11-2 and TRBJ1-2, is as follows: EAGVAQSPRYKIIEKRQSVAFWCNPISGHATLYWYQQILGQGPKLLIQFQNNGVVDDSQLPKDRFSAERLKGVDSTLKIQPAKLEDSAVYLCASSLIDTGYTFGSGTRLTVV.

This clone showed up just once. This rearrangement joins TRBV4-1 to TRBJ2-7, with TRBD2 matching 7 bases. Germline V gene sequence: CDR1 MGHRA, CDR2 YSYEKL. V gave up 6 bases and J gave up 0 bases; unmatched junction bases: 8. The CDR3 covers 15 residues. The CDR3 loop reads CASSPRGETSYEQYF. The CDR3 coding sequence is TGCGCCAGCAGTCCCCGGGGGGAAACCTCCTACGAGCAGTACTTC.

This rearrangement joins TRBV9 to TRBJ1-3; a weak D match, TRBD1 (6 bases). Germline V gene data show CDR1 as SGDLS and CDR2 as YYNGEE. The V end lost 2 bases, the J end lost 4 bases, and 10 bases lay between the germline ends. The CDR3 has 14 amino acids. CDR3 coding DNA: TGTGCCAGCAGCGTCGGGACATCCGGAAACACCATATATTTT. Encoded protein: CASSVGTSGNTIYF.

The chain employs TRBV21-1 and TRBJ1-5. TRBV21-1 is classified as a pseudogene. This CDR3 has 15 residues. This CDR3 is CASSKAGDGWKPQHF. The CDR3 nucleotides are TGTGCCAGCAGCAAAGCGGGAGACGGGTGGAAGCCCCAGCATTTT.

This chain uses TRBV7-3 with TRBJ1-6; no definite D call. Germline CDR1 is SGHTA and CDR2 is FQGTGA. With 5 bases removed from V and 7 bases from J, the gap between germline ends came to 12 bases. There are 14 residues in the CDR3. The CDR3 reads CASSPGRENSPLHF. The DNA for the CDR3 is TGTGCCAGCAGCCCCGGACGAGAAAATTCACCCCTCCACTTT.

The chain combines TRBV6-5 with TRBJ1-3; no reliable D call. The germline V gene encodes CDR1 MNHEY and CDR2 SVGAGI. Trimming pared 2 bases from V and 0 bases from J, leaving 8 bases between. The CDR3 length is 15 residues. CDR3 in DNA: TGTGCCAGCAGTTACAAGCCGCGCTCTGGAAACACCATATATTTT. Translated, it gives CASSYKPRSGNTIYF.

The CDR3 sequence: CASSIPQGWTEAFF. DNA for the CDR3: TGTGCCAGTAGTATCCCGCAGGGGTGGACTGAAGCTTTCTTT. The chain combines TRBV19 with TRBJ1-1; possibly TRBD1 for D (6 bases). V gave up 3 bases and J gave up 5 bases, with 13 bases separating them. The CDR3 is made up of 14 amino acids. Germline V gene data show CDR1 as LNHDA and CDR2 as SQIVND (reference sequence).

This rearrangement joins TRBV6-5 to TRBJ2-2; no clear D. The V gene's germline CDR1 is MNHEY and CDR2 SVGAGI. CDR3 length: 15 amino acids. V lost 6 bases to trimming and J lost 4 bases, with 15 bases between them. DNA for the CDR3: TGTGCCAGCAGCCTCAAACCGATTGGCACCGGGGAGCTGTTTTTT. It translates to CASSLKPIGTGELFF.

The genes are TRBV13 and TRBJ1-1; TRBD1 matches 7 bases. The length of the CDR3 is 21 residues. Per germline, CDR1 PRHDT and CDR2 FYEKMQ (reference sequence). The J segment lost 4 bases and the V segment lost 8 bases, leaving 31 bases of the junction unmatched. CDR3 protein: CASASRYLRYRGQSDLTEAFF. The CDR3 nucleotides are TGTGCCAGCGCTTCCCGATATCTTCGATATAGGGGACAGTCTGACCTCACTGAAGCTTTCTTT. Based on the CDR3 plus reference TRBV13 and TRBJ1-1, the full variable domain is AAGVIQSPRHLIKEKRETATLKCYPIPRHDTVYWYQQGPGQDPQFLISFYEKMQSDKGSIPDRFSAQQFSDYHSELNMSSLELGDSALYFCASASRYLRYRGQSDLTEAFFGQGTRLTVV.

The rearrangement joins TRBV29-1 to TRBJ2-7; 10 nucleotides line up with TRBD2. The CDR3 is 13 residues long. After removal of 6 bases from V and 1 base from J, the junction contained 3 bases not matched to a gene. In germline, CDR1 is SQVTM, CDR2 ANQGSEA. The CDR3 region is CSVATSGSYEQYF. The CDR3 nucleotides are TGCAGCGTGGCGACTAGCGGGTCCTACGAGCAGTACTTC.

The chain carries TRBV7-2 and TRBJ2-3; 14 bases agree with TRBD2. The J segment lost 5 bases and the V segment lost 5 bases, leaving 6 bases of the junction unmatched. CDR1 and CDR2 (germline): SGHTA, FQGNSA. This CDR3 is 16 amino acids long. This CDR3 is CASSPWTSGRRDTQYF. Here the CDR3 DNA reads TGTGCCAGCAGCCCATGGACTAGCGGGAGGAGAGATACGCAGTATTTT.

The gene calls are TRBV7-6 and TRBJ1-4; 10 bases match TRBD1. CDR1 and CDR2 from the germline V gene are SGHVS and FNYEAQ. Trimming took 1 base from V and 8 from J; bases not matched to a gene: 10. The CDR3 has 17 residues. The CDR3 loop is CASSLGSGTGVSEKLFF. The CDR3 region has the DNA TGTGCCAGCAGCTTAGGGTCTGGGACAGGGGTCTCAGAAAAACTGTTTTTT.

This rearrangement joins TRBV4-1 to TRBJ2-3; TRBD2 aligns across 7 bases. Looked up from germline, CDR1 is MGHRA and CDR2 is YSYEKL. Trimming took 8 bases from V and 5 from J; bases not matched to a gene: 13. The CDR3 sequence is 15 residues long. In DNA, the CDR3 is TGCGCCAGCCGCCGCGAGGGCGGGAGTCAAGATACGCAGTATTTT. Translating it yields CASRREGGSQDTQYF.

Concerning this clone itself: The sample contains more than one DNA sequence encoding this CDR3. CDR3 sequence: CAWSVRGVGGYTF. CDR3 in DNA: TGTGCCTGGAGTGTAAGAGGGGTAGGTGGCTACACCTTC. The chain recombines TRBV30 with TRBJ1-2; D is perhaps TRBD1 (5 bases). Between the trimmed V and J ends, which lost 0 bases and 7 bases, there was a span of 12 bases. The V gene's germline CDR1 is GTSNPN and CDR2 SVGIG (reference sequence). This CDR3 comprises 13 residues.

This CDR3 reads CASRRQEADEQFF. As DNA, the CDR3 is TGCGCCAGCAGGAGACAGGAGGCGGATGAGCAGTTCTTC. The chain joins TRBV5-1 to TRBJ2-1; weak D call: TRBD1 (6 bases). There are 13 residues in the CDR3. Germline lookup yields CDR1 SGHRS and CDR2 YFSETQ. The V and J ends lost 5 bases and 8 bases respectively, with 14 bases between them.